The 21 T cell receptor beta chains in this list originate from one sample, sequenced in a study of blood T cells in healthy people across ages (dated by TCRdb to 2014 to 2015). Receptors were amplified or captured by 5' RACE. The data were produced on an Illumina HiSeq 2500. A second PCR of about 6 to 11 cycles was run with a J-beta primer mix and a sample-barcoded 5' primer. The raw public data were reprocessed by TCRdb itself: fastp quality trimming at Q25, MiXCR clonotype calling, in-frame beta chains only. Rows with one shared CDR3 protein collapse into an entry with the most common genes and DNA. This sample gives hundreds of thousands of distinct CDR3 sequences in total; around three fifths of them show up just once. The ten largest clones add up to around 25% of the sample. Material: blood. The source of these receptors is a man aged 35-49 years in good health.

V is TRBV12-3 or TRBV12-4 and J is TRBJ2-3, with 8 bases identical to TRBD2. The CDR3 covers 17 residues. Trimming removed 3 bases from V and 5 bases from J; junction bases left unmatched: 13. Here the CDR3 DNA reads TGTGCCAGCAGTTTTGGGGGAATCGGACTAGCAATAGATACGCAGTATTTT. Its translation: CASSFGGIGLAIDTQYF.

V usage is TRBV7-3 and J usage is TRBJ2-5, with D possibly TRBD2 on 5 matching bases. Germline V gene sequence: CDR1 SGHTA, CDR2 FQGTGA. V dropped 5 bases and J dropped 1 base, with 14 bases sitting between them. CDR3 length: 15 residues. This CDR3 reads CASSLQAVGQETQYF. The CDR3 DNA sequence: TGTGCCAGCAGCCTTCAAGCGGTCGGCCAAGAGACCCAGTACTTC.

The CDR3 here is CARKTGQGRTGEQYF. DNA for the CDR3: TGCGCCAGGAAGACAGGGCAAGGTAGAACGGGCGAGCAGTACTTC. The chain links TRBV5-1 to TRBJ2-4; 7 bases fit TRBD1. TRBJ2-7 matches the DNA end more closely, so the J call is doubtful. The CDR3 loop spans 15 amino acids. Germline-derived CDR1 and CDR2 are SGHRS and YFSETQ.

There are a few counts of this clonotype. The rearrangement uses TRBV9 and TRBJ1-2; D gene unclear. Germline V gene lookup returns CDR1 SGDLS and CDR2 YYNGEE. The V end was cut by 0 bases, the J end by 5 bases, with 11 bases between. The CDR3 consists of 14 residues. DNA of the CDR3: TGTGCCAGCAGCGTAGTTTCTGCGGGTTATGGCTACACCTTC. This codes for CASSVVSAGYGYTF. The whole variable domain, remainder taken from reference TRBV9 and TRBJ1-2, is DSGVTQTPKHLITATGQRVTLRCSPRSGDLSVYWYQQSLDQGLQFLIQYYNGEERAKGNILERFSAQQFPDLHSELNLSSLELGDSALYFCASSVVSAGYGYTFGSGTRLTVV.

In its sample, this clonotype was seen a few times. The rearrangement joins TRBV29-1 to TRBJ2-7; 11 positions match TRBD1. J lost 3 bases, V lost 4 bases, and 14 bases had no gene match. In germline, CDR1 is SQVTM, CDR2 ANQGSEA. The CDR3 has 17 residues. CDR3 amino acids: CSVGERAGTGGIYEQYF. CDR3 coding DNA: TGCAGCGTTGGAGAAAGGGCCGGGACAGGGGGTATCTACGAGCAGTACTTC.

The chain recombines TRBV12-3 or TRBV12-4 with TRBJ1-2; TRBD1 aligns across 8 bases. J was trimmed by 10 bases and V by 6 bases; bases with no gene match: 10. This CDR3 is built from 13 residues. The CDR3 bases are TGTGCCAGCAGCCGACAGGGGACCCTGGACTACACCTTC. Protein sequence: CASSRQGTLDYTF.

This clonotype was observed a few times. The chain is built from TRBV7-2 and TRBJ2-5; 13 bases align to TRBD2. The ends lost 5 bases at V and 3 bases at J; junction bases unmatched: 9. Per the germline V gene, CDR1 is SGHTA and CDR2 is FQGNSA. The CDR3 contains 17 residues. This CDR3 is CASSPGLAGEWKETQYF. For the CDR3, the DNA is TGTGCCAGCAGCCCCGGACTAGCGGGGGAGTGGAAAGAGACCCAGTACTTC.

This sequence joins TRBV27 and TRBJ2-1; D possibly corresponds to TRBD2 (6 bases). This CDR3 is built from 15 residues. The germline gives CDR1 MNHEY, CDR2 SMNVEV (reference sequence). Trimming left V 4 bases short and J 9 bases short, with 19 bases between. CDR3 DNA: TGTGCCAGCAGTTATACTAGCAACCGGGATGGTGAGCAGTTCTTC. As protein: CASSYTSNRDGEQFF.

The V call is TRBV12-3 or TRBV12-4, the J call TRBJ2-6, with a possible D match to TRBD1 (5 bases). V dropped 5 bases and J dropped 0 bases, with 20 bases sitting between them. This CDR3 is 19 amino acids long. The CDR3 DNA reads TGTGCCAGCAGTCGAAGATTGACAGAACAAAGCTCTGGGGCCAACGTCCTGACTTTC. Amino acid sequence: CASSRRLTEQSSGANVLTF.

This clonotype was counted a few times. The chain couples TRBV9 to TRBJ2-6; 11 nucleotides match TRBD2. Trimming at V came to 3 bases and at J to 2 bases, leaving 7 bases not matched to a gene. CDR3 length: 18 amino acids. Germline CDR1 is SGDLS and CDR2 is YYNGEE. In nucleotides, the CDR3 is TGTGCCAGCAGCGCCACGACTAGCGGGAATGCTGGGGCCAACGTCCTGACTTTC. Protein: CASSATTSGNAGANVLTF.

This clonotype was counted a few times. The chain couples TRBV20-1 to TRBJ1-6; TRBD1 matches at 8 bases. There are 17 residues in the CDR3. With V trimmed by 0 bases and J by 7 bases, 11 bases remained unmatched. Germline V gives CDR1 DFQATT, CDR2 SNEGSKA (reference sequence). This CDR3 reads CSARDAQGAGANSPLHF. CDR3 coding DNA: TGCAGTGCTAGAGACGCGCAGGGGGCGGGAGCCAATTCACCCCTCCACTTT.

Comments on this clonotype: One end of the junction does not line up with germline, which may come from a read error. The rearrangement links TRBV12-3 or TRBV12-4 to TRBJ1-1; no reliable D call. The CDR3 has 15 amino acids. The CDR3 bases are TGTGCCAGCACCATGCTGAGGGCGATGAACACTGGAGCTTTCTTT. It yields the protein CASTMLRAMNTGAFF.

About this clonotype itself: A read error is possible here, since a much larger clone lies one base away. The chain uses TRBV28 and TRBJ1-6; D not resolved. The CDR3 extends over 13 amino acids. The germline V gene encodes CDR1 MDHEN and CDR2 SYDVKM. Trimming cost V 7 bases and J 7 bases, with 11 bases left between them. CDR3: CASNFSSNSPLHF. DNA for the CDR3: TGTGCCAGCAATTTCTCCTCAAATTCACCCCTCCACTTT.

The chain recombines TRBV7-9 with TRBJ1-5; D remains ambiguous. The CDR3 covers 13 residues. V lost 4 bases to trimming and J lost 5 bases, with 9 bases between them. Germline loops: CDR1 SEHNR, CDR2 FQNEAQ (reference sequence). CDR3 region: CASSWRPDQPQHF. The CDR3, as DNA: TGTGCCAGCAGCTGGAGGCCGGATCAGCCCCAGCATTTT. Drawing the rest from reference TRBV7-9 and TRBJ1-5, the complete variable domain is DTGVSQNPRHKITKRGQNVTFRCDPISEHNRLYWYRQTLGQGPEFLTYFQNEAQLEKSRLLSDRFSAERPKGSFSTLEIQRTEQGDSAMYLCASSWRPDQPQHFGDGTRLSIL.

This chain links TRBV7-9 with TRBJ2-5, with D perhaps matching TRBD1 or TRBD2 (6 bases each). The CDR3 consists of 14 residues. Germline V gene data show CDR1 as SEHNR and CDR2 as FQNEAQ (reference sequence). Trimming shortened V by 3 bases and J by 5 bases, and 13 bases separated the two germline ends. The CDR3 sequence: CASSFYREDETQYF. In nucleotides, the CDR3 is TGTGCCAGCAGCTTTTACAGGGAGGATGAGACCCAGTACTTC.

The rearrangement links TRBV19 to TRBJ1-2; 7 positions match TRBD1. CDR3 length equals 13 residues. Per germline, CDR1 LNHDA and CDR2 SQIVND (reference sequence). V gave up 7 bases and J gave up 5 bases; unmatched junction bases: 7. The CDR3 DNA is TGTGCCAGTACAGGGGGAGGATGGTATGGCTACACCTTC. It translates to CASTGGGWYGYTF.

This chain uses TRBV20-1 with TRBJ2-7, with D possibly TRBD2 on 7 matching bases. V was cut by 3 bases and J by 4 bases, with 28 bases left in between. CDR3 length: 18 amino acids. The germline CDR1 and CDR2 sequences are DFQATT and SNEGSKA (reference sequence). DNA for the CDR3: TGCAGTGCTAGTAATCGTCCGGGGGCAGGCGGGAGCGGTTACGAGCAGTACTTC. This sequence encodes CSASNRPGAGGSGYEQYF.

The chain couples TRBV6-5 to TRBJ1-4; D ambiguous. V was cut by 2 bases and J by 7 bases, with 23 bases left in between. There are 18 residues in the CDR3. The V gene's germline CDR1 is MNHEY and CDR2 SVGAGI. As DNA, the CDR3 is TGTGCCAGCAGTTACCGCATCCTCCCGGGCTCCGGTGGTGAAAAACTGTTTTTT. This translates into CASSYRILPGSGGEKLFF.

This clonotype was counted only a few times. The chain carries TRBV5-1 and TRBJ1-1, with D possibly matching TRBD1 (5 bases). From germline, CDR1 is SGHRS and CDR2 YFSETQ. Deletions cut 4 bases from V and 7 bases from J, with 20 bases between. There are 15 residues in the CDR3. The CDR3 DNA sequence: TGCGCCAGCAGCACGAATGGGGGAGGGCGGCGTGAAGCTTTCTTT. This codes for CASSTNGGGRREAFF. Using reference TRBV5-1 and TRBJ1-1 for the parts outside the CDR3, the full variable domain is KAGVTQTPRYLIKTRGQQVTLSCSPISGHRSVSWYQQTPGQGLQFLFEYFSETQRNKGNFPGRFSGRQFSNSRSEMNVSTLELGDSALYLCASSTNGGGRREAFFGQGTRLTVV.

V is TRBV6-2 or TRBV6-3 and J is TRBJ2-1, with TRBD2 matching over 7 bases. Germline-derived CDR1 and CDR2 are MNHEY and SVGEGT. This CDR3 comprises 18 residues. Losses at the gene ends were 6 bases for V and 0 bases for J; bases not matched to a gene: 14. CDR3 bases: TGTGCCAGCAGGGAGGTTAGTGGGCGGGAGAGCTCCTACAATGAGCAGTTCTTC. It codes for CASREVSGRESSYNEQFF.

The rearrangement uses TRBV2 and TRBJ2-4; tentative D call: TRBD2 (5 bases). The V gene's germline CDR1 is SNHLY and CDR2 FYNNEI. With 2 bases removed from V and 6 bases from J, the gap between germline ends came to 14 bases. This CDR3 has 15 amino acids. The CDR3, as DNA: TGTGCCAGCAGTGAATGGCGAGGGTCTGGAAACATTCAGTACTTC. This encodes CASSEWRGSGNIQYF.